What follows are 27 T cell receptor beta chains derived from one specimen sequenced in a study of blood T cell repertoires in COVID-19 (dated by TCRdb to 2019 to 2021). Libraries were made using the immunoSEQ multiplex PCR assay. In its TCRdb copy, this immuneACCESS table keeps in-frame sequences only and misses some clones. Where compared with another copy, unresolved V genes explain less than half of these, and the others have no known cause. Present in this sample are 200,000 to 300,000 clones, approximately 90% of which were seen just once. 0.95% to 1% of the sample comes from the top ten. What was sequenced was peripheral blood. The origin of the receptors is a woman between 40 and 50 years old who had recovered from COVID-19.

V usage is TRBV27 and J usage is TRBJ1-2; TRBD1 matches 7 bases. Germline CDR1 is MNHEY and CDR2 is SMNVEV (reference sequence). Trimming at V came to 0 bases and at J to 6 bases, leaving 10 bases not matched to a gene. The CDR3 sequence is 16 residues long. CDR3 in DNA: TGTGCCAGCAGTTTATCGGCCTCGACAGGGTTCGATGGCTACACCTTC. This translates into CASSLSASTGFDGYTF.

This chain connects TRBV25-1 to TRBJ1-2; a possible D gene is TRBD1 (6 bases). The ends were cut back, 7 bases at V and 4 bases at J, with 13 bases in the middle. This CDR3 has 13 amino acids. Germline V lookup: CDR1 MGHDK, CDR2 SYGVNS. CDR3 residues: CASTPRGGYGYTF. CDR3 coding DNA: TGTGCCAGCACCCCCAGGGGCGGCTATGGCTACACCTTC.

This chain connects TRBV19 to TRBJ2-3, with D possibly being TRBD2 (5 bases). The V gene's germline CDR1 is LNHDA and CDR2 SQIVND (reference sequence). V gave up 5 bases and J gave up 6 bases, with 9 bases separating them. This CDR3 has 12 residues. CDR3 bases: TGTGCCAGTAGTTGGGTAGCGGATACGCAGTATTTT. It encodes CASSWVADTQYF.

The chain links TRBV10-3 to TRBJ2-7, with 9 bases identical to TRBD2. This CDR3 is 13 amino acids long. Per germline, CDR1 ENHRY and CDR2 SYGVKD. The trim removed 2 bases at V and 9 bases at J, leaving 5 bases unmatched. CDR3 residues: CAISERGRGGQYF. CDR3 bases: TGTGCCATCAGTGAGCGCGGGAGGGGCGGGCAGTACTTC.

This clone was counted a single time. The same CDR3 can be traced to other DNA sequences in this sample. This CDR3 is CASSPTPGQETQYF. The DNA of the CDR3 is TGTGCCAGCAGCCCCACCCCGGGGCAAGAGACCCAGTACTTC. The chain recombines TRBV9 with TRBJ2-5; a possible D gene is TRBD2 (5 bases). Germline assignment: CDR1 SGDLS and CDR2 YYNGEE. CDR3 length equals 14 residues. V lost 4 bases and J 2 bases, leaving 12 bases between the germline ends.

The CDR3, as DNA: TGTGCCAGTACCACCAGGGGGAGCGGGCAAGAGACCCAGTACTTC. This gives the protein CASTTRGSGQETQYF. V gene TRBV19 combines with J gene TRBJ2-5; perhaps TRBD1 as D (7 bases). Trimming pared 7 bases from V and 2 bases from J, leaving 17 bases between. CDR3 length: 15 amino acids. Looked up from germline, CDR1 is LNHDA and CDR2 is SQIVND (reference sequence).

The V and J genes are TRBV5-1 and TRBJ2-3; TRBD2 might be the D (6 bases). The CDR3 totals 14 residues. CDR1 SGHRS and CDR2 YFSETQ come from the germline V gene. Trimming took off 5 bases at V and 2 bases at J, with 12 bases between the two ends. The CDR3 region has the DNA TGCGCCAGCAGGGGGGGTGGGCCCACAGATACGCAGTATTTT. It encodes CASRGGGPTDTQYF.

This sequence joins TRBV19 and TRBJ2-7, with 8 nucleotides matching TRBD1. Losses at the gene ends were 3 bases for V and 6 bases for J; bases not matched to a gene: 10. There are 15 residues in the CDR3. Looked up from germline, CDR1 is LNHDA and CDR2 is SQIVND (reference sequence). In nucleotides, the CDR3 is TGTGCCAGTAGTATGTCGCGGCAGGGGGCTGGCGAGCAGTACGTC. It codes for CASSMSRQGAGEQYV.

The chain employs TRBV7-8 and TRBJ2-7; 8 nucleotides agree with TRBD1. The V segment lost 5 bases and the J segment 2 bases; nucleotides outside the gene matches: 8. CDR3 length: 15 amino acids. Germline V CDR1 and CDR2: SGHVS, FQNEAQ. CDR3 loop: CASSPQDRDTYEQYF. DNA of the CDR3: TGTGCCAGCAGCCCCCAGGACAGGGACACCTACGAGCAGTACTTC.

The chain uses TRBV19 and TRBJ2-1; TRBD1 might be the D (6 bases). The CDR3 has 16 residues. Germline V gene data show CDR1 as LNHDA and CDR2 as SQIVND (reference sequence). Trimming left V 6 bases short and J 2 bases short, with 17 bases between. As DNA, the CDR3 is TGTGCCAGTAGGGGTCTGGGGCAGGGGCCCTACAATGAGCAGTTCTTC. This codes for CASRGLGQGPYNEQFF. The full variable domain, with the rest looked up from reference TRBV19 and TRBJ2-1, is DGGITQSPKYLFRKEGQNVTLSCEQNLNHDAMYWYRQDPGQGLRLIYYSQIVNDFQKGDIAEGYSVSREKKESFPLTVTSAQKNPTAFYLCASRGLGQGPYNEQFFGPGTRLTVL.

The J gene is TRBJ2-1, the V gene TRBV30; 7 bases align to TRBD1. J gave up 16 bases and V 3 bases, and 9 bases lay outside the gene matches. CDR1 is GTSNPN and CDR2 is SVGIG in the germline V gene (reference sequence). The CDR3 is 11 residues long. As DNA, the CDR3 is TGTGCCTGGAGCCCAGGGGGAAGGTTATTCTTC. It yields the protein CAWSPGGRLFF.

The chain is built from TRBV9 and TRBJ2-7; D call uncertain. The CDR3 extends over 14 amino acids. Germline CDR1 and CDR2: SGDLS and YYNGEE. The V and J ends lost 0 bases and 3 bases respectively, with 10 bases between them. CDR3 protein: CASSVGVNHYEQYV. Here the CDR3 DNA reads TGTGCCAGCAGCGTAGGCGTTAACCACTACGAGCAGTACGTC.

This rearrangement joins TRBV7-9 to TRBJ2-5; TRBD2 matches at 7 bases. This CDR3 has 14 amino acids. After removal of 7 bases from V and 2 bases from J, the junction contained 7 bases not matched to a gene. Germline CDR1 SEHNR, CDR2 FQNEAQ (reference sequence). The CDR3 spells CASTPWGGQETQYF. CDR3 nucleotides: TGTGCCAGCACCCCGTGGGGGGGTCAAGAGACCCAGTACTTC.

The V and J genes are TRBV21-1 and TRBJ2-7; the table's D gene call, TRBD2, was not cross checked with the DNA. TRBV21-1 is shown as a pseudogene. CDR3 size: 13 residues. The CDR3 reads CAPPGRAAYEQYF. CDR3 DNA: TGTGCCCCCCCGGGGAGGGCGGCCTACGAGCAGTACTTC.

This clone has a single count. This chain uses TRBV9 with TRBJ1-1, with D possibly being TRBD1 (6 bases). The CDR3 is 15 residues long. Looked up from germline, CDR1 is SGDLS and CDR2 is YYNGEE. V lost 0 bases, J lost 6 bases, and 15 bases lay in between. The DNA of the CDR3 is TGTGCCAGCAGCGTAGGGGACAACAACTTCCCTGAAGCTTTCTTT. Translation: CASSVGDNNFPEAFF. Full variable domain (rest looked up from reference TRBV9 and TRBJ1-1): DSGVTQTPKHLITATGQRVTLRCSPRSGDLSVYWYQQSLDQGLQFLIQYYNGEERAKGNILERFSAQQFPDLHSELNLSSLELGDSALYFCASSVGDNNFPEAFFGQGTRLTVV.

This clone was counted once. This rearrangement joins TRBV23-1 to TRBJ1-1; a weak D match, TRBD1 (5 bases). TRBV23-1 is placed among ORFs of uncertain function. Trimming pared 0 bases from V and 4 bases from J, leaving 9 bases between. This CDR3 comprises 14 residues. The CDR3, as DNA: TGCGCCAGCAGTCAATCGGGGAGGGGCACTGAAGCTTTCTTT. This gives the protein CASSQSGRGTEAFF.

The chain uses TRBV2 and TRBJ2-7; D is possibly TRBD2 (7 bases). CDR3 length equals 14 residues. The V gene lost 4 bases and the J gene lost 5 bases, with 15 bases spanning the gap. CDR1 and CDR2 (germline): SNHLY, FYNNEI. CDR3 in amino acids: CASSGWEGVDEQYV. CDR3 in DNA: TGTGCCAGCAGTGGATGGGAGGGGGTCGACGAGCAGTACGTC.

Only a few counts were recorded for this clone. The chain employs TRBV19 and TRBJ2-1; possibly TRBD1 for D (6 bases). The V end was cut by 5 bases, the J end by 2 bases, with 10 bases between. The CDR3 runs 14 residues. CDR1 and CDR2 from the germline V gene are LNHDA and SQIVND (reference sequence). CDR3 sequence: CASSQPGAYNEQFF. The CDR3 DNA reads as TGTGCCAGTAGTCAGCCAGGGGCCTACAATGAGCAGTTCTTC.

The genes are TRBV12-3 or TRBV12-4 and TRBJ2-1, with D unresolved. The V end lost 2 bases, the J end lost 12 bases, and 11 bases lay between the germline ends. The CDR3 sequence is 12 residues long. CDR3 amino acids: CASSLPARSQFF. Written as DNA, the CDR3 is TGTGCCAGCAGTTTACCCGCCCGGTCGCAGTTCTTC.

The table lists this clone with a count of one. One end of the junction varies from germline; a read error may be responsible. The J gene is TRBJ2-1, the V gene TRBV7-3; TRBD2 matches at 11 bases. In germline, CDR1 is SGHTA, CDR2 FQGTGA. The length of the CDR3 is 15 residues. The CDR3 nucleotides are TGTGCCAGCAGCCTAACTAGCGGGAGAATCGATGAGCAGTTCTTC. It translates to CASSLTSGRIDEQFF.

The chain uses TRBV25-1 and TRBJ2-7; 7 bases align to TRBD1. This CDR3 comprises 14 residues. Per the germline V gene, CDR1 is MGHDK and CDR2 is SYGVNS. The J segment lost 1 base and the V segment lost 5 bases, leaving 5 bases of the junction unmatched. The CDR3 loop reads CASSLDRRSYEQYF. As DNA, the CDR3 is TGTGCCAGCAGTCTGGACAGGCGATCCTACGAGCAGTACTTC.

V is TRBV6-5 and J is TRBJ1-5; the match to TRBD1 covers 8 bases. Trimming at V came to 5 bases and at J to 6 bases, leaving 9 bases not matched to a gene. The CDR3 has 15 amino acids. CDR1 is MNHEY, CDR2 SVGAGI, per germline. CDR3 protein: CASSNQGAQAQPQHF. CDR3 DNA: TGTGCCAGCAGTAACCAGGGGGCGCAAGCTCAGCCCCAGCATTTT.

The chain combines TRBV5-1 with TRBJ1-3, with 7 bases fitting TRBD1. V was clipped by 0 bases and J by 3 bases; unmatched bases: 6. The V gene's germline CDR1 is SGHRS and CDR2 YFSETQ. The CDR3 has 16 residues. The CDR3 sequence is CASSLDRGFFGNTIYF. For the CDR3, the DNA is TGCGCCAGCAGCTTGGACAGGGGTTTCTTTGGAAACACCATATATTTT.

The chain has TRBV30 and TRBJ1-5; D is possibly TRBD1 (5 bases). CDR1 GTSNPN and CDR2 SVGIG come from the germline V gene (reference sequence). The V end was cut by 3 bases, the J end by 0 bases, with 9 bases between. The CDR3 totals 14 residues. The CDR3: CAWSPDSSNQPQHF. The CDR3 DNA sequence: TGTGCCTGGAGCCCCGACAGTAGCAATCAGCCCCAGCATTTT. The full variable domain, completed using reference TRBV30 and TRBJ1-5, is SQTIHQWPATLVQPVGSPLSLECTVEGTSNPNLYWYRQAAGRGLQLLFYSVGIGQISSEVPQNLSASRPQDRQFILSSKKLLLSDSGFYLCAWSPDSSNQPQHFGDGTRLSIL.

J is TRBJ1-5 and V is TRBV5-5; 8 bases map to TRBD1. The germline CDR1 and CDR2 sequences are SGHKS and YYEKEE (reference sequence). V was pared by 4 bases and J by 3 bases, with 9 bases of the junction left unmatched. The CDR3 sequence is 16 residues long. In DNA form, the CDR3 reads TGTGCCAGCAGCGGAAAGGGTCAGGGGGCCAATCAGCCCCAGCATTTT. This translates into CASSGKGQGANQPQHF.

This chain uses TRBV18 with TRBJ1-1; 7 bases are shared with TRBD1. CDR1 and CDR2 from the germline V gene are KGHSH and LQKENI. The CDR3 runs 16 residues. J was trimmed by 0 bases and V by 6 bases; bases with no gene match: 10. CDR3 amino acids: CASSPGQVRMNTEAFF. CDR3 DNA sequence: TGTGCCAGCTCCCCAGGACAGGTCCGCATGAACACTGAAGCTTTCTTT.

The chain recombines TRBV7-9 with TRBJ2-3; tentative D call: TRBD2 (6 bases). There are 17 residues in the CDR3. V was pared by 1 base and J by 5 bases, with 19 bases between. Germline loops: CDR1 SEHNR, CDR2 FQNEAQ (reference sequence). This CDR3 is CASSLVAGPPGGDTQYF. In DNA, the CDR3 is TGTGCCAGCAGCTTAGTTGCGGGACCACCTGGTGGAGATACGCAGTATTTT.